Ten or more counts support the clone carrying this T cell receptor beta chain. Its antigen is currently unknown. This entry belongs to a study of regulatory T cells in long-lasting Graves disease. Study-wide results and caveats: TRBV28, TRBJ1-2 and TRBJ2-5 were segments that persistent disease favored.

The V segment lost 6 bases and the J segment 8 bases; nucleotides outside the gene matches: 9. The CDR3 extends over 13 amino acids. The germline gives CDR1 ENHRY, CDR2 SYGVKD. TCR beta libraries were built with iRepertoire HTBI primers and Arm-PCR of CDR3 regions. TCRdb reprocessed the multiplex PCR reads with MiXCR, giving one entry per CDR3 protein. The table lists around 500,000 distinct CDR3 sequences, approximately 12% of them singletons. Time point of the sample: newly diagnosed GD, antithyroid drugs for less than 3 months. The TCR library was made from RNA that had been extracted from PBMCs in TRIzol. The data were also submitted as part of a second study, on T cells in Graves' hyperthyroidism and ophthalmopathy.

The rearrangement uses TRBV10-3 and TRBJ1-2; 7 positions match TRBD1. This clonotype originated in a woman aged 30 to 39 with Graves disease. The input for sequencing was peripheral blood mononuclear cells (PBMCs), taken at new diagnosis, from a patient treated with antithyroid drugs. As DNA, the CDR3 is TGTGCCATCAGACCCACAGGGGTTAGCGGCTACACCTTC. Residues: CAIRPTGVSGYTF.